This paragraph reports one T cell receptor beta chain. The CDR3 extends over 14 amino acids. Germline V gene data show CDR1 as SGHVS and CDR2 as FNYEAQ. J was trimmed by 6 bases and V by 1 base; bases with no gene match: 0. This sample is drawn from a study of blood T cell repertoires in COVID-19. Study context: Sources were T cells, B-cell-depleted T cells, or PBMCs; the material itself was cDNA or gDNA.

Generated by immunoSEQ multiplex PCR, the TCRdb table keeps only in-frame clones and is missing some. The sample records roughly 180,000 clones, nearly 80% being singletons. This sequence originates from a man aged 55 to 69 who had been exposed to COVID-19. V gene TRBV7-6 combines with J gene TRBJ2-1; 10 nucleotides agree with TRBD2. The sample taken for sequencing was PBMCs or T cells enriched from blood (not recorded which). CDR3 region: CASSLGLAGNEQFF. CDR3 nucleotides: TGTGCCAGCAGCTTAGGACTAGCGGGCAATGAGCAGTTCTTC.